The 15 T cell receptor beta chains listed next were all sequenced from one sample in a study of OX40 agonist ivuxolimab in advanced cancers. Method: immunoSEQ multiplex PCR; TCRdb's copy keeps in-frame clones and lacks some. Among about 82,000 clones listed, 90% to 95% were seen once. The source was CD4+ or CD8+ T cells sorted from blood, collected in a trial of the OX40 agonist ivuxolimab. All receptors come from an adult with an advanced solid tumor such as melanoma, head and neck, liver or kidney cancer.

The chain links TRBV5-4 to TRBJ1-2; a weak D match, TRBD1 (5 bases). V lost 0 bases, J lost 5 bases, and 11 bases lay in between. The CDR3 consists of 14 residues. The germline gives CDR1 SGHNT, CDR2 YYREEE (reference sequence). CDR3 sequence (DNA): TGTGCCAGCAGCTTGGCCGGCAGGGAATATGGCTACACCTTC. It encodes CASSLAGREYGYTF.

This sequence joins TRBV5-1 and TRBJ2-1; maybe TRBD2 (6 bases). This CDR3 has 13 residues. From germline, CDR1 is SGHRS and CDR2 YFSETQ. Trimming stripped 4 bases from V and 9 bases from J, with 14 bases between. CDR3 region: CASSMGGPGEQFF. The CDR3 nucleotides are TGCGCCAGCAGCATGGGGGGACCCGGTGAGCAGTTCTTC.

This chain uses TRBV11-2 with TRBJ2-5; tentative D call: TRBD2 (6 bases). CDR3 size: 11 residues. CDR1 and CDR2 from the germline V gene are SGHAT and FQNNGV. The V end was cut by 2 bases, the J end by 11 bases, with 9 bases between. CDR3 sequence reads: CASSLQGGQYF. The CDR3, as DNA: TGTGCCAGCAGCTTACAAGGAGGGCAGTACTTC. Drawing the rest from reference TRBV11-2 and TRBJ2-5, the complete variable domain is EAGVAQSPRYKIIEKRQSVAFWCNPISGHATLYWYQQILGQGPKLLIQFQNNGVVDDSQLPKDRFSAERLKGVDSTLKIQPAKLEDSAVYLCASSLQGGQYFGPGTRLLVL.

This clone was observed a few times. The chain joins TRBV10-1 to TRBJ2-7, with 14 bases aligning to TRBD2. J gave up 5 bases and V 6 bases, and 9 bases lay outside the gene matches. The V gene's germline CDR1 is WNHNN and CDR2 SYGVQD (reference sequence). CDR3 length: 16 residues. The CDR3 loop is CASSLGLAGGSDEQYF. The CDR3 DNA reads TGCGCCAGCAGCCTTGGACTAGCGGGAGGAAGCGACGAGCAGTACTTC.

For the CDR3, the DNA is TGTGCCAGCAGCCAAGGTGCCGGGACGGGCAATGAGCAGTTCTTC. As protein: CASSQGAGTGNEQFF. The chain combines TRBV14 with TRBJ2-1; D possibly matches TRBD1 or TRBD2 (5 bases each). With 1 base removed from V and 6 bases from J, the gap between germline ends came to 13 bases. Germline V gene data show CDR1 as SGHDN and CDR2 as FVKESK. This CDR3 has 15 amino acids. Full variable domain (remainder filled in from reference TRBV14 and TRBJ2-1): EAGVTQFPSHSVIEKGQTVTLRCDPISGHDNLYWYRRVMGKEIKFLLHFVKESKQDESGMPNNRFLAERTGGTYSTLKVQPAELEDSGVYFCASSQGAGTGNEQFFGPGTRLTVL.

This chain joins TRBV25-1 and TRBJ1-2; 9 bases agree with TRBD1. Germline CDR1 reads MGHDK; CDR2 reads SYGVNS. J was trimmed by 4 bases and V by 0 bases; bases with no gene match: 9. CDR3 size: 17 residues. The CDR3 loop is CASSEYGGDRETYGYTF. The CDR3, as DNA: TGTGCCAGCAGTGAATACGGGGGGGACAGGGAGACCTATGGCTACACCTTC.

This chain links TRBV18 with TRBJ1-2, with 10 positions matching TRBD1. The CDR3 sequence is 12 residues long. Germline trimming cut 6 bases from V and 7 bases from J; bases unmatched to any gene: 2. Germline CDR1 KGHSH, CDR2 LQKENI. The CDR3 is CASSRDRGGYTF. CDR3 bases: TGTGCCAGCTCGCGGGACAGGGGTGGCTACACCTTC.

This clone was observed a few times. The gene calls are TRBV6-5 and TRBJ2-5; 7 positions agree with TRBD2. The germline V gene has CDR1 MNHEY and CDR2 SVGAGI. This CDR3 spans 14 amino acids. Unmatched junction bases numbered 5, after V lost 6 bases and J lost 1 base. The CDR3 sequence: CASRAGDFQETQYF. Written as DNA, the CDR3 is TGTGCCAGCAGGGCGGGGGACTTCCAAGAGACCCAGTACTTC.

The chain links TRBV4-3 to TRBJ2-2; D is perhaps TRBD1 (5 bases). The CDR3 runs to 13 residues. Germline-derived CDR1 and CDR2 are LGHNA and YSLEER. Trimming cost V 8 bases and J 2 bases, with 9 bases left between them. CDR3 DNA sequence: TGCGCCAGCGGACAAATCAACACCGGGGAGCTGTTTTTT. It translates to CASGQINTGELFF.

The rearrangement joins TRBV9 to TRBJ1-2; D remains ambiguous. The CDR3 sequence is 13 residues long. V lost 3 bases to trimming and J lost 3 bases, with 9 bases between them. The germline V gene encodes CDR1 SGDLS and CDR2 YYNGEE. The CDR3 is CASSAYSDYGYTF. The CDR3 coding sequence is TGTGCCAGCAGCGCCTACAGCGACTATGGCTACACCTTC.

The V call is TRBV6-1, the J call TRBJ2-3; D is undetermined. The germline V gene encodes CDR1 MNHNS and CDR2 SASEGT. Between the trimmed V and J ends, which lost 3 bases and 9 bases, there was a span of 13 bases. The CDR3 loop spans 13 amino acids. The CDR3 here is CASSDYSLGTQYF. In DNA, the CDR3 is TGTGCCAGCAGTGACTATTCGTTGGGGACGCAGTATTTT.

V and J are TRBV7-2 and TRBJ2-1; 10 bases agree with TRBD2. There are 14 residues in the CDR3. CDR1 and CDR2 from the germline V gene are SGHTA and FQGNSA. V gave up 1 base and J gave up 8 bases; unmatched junction bases: 2. This CDR3 is CASSLGLAGDEQFF. DNA for the CDR3: TGTGCCAGCAGCTTAGGGCTAGCGGGAGATGAGCAGTTCTTC.

V usage is TRBV4-2 and J usage is TRBJ2-3; D gene unclear. Germline V gives CDR1 LGHNA, CDR2 YNFKEQ. Trimming removed 2 bases from V and 0 bases from J, with 9 bases in between. The CDR3 spans 15 residues. The chain's CDR3 is CASSQSGLSTDTQYF. Here the CDR3 DNA reads TGTGCCAGCAGCCAATCGGGCCTGAGCACAGATACGCAGTATTTT.

J is TRBJ2-2 and V is TRBV2; no clear D. CDR3 length equals 14 residues. CDR1 and CDR2 (germline): SNHLY, FYNNEI. The germline V and J ends were trimmed by 0 bases and 5 bases, with 7 bases remaining between them. DNA of the CDR3: TGTGCCAGCAGTGAAGCAGGCCTGACCGGGGAGCTGTTTTTT. This translates into CASSEAGLTGELFF.

V and J are TRBV19 and TRBJ2-1, with TRBD2 matching 12 bases. Germline CDR1 is LNHDA and CDR2 is SQIVND (reference sequence). This CDR3 is 15 amino acids long. The J segment lost 9 bases and the V segment lost 2 bases, leaving 5 bases of the junction unmatched. DNA for the CDR3: TGTGCCAGTAGTATATCTGGACTAGCGGGACTTGAGCAGTTCTTC. The encoded protein is CASSISGLAGLEQFF.